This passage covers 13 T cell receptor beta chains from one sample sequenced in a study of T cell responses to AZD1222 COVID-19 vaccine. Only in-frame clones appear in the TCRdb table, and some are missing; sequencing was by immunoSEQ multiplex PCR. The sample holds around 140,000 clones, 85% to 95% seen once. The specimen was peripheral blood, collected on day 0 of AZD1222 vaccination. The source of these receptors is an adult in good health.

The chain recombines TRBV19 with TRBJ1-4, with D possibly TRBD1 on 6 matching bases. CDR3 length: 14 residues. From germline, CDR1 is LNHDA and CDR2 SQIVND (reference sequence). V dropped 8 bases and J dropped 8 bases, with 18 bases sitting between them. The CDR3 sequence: CASSPGGAREKLFF. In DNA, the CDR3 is TGTGCCAGTTCCCCGGGGGGCGCCAGGGAAAAACTGTTTTTT.

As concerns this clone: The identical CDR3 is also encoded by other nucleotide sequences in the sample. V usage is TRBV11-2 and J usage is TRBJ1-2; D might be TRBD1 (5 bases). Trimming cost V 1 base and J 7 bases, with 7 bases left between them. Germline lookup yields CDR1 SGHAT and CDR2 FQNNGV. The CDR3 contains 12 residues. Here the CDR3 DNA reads TGTGCCAGCAGCTTAGGAGGGGTTGGCTACACCTTC. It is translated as CASSLGGVGYTF.

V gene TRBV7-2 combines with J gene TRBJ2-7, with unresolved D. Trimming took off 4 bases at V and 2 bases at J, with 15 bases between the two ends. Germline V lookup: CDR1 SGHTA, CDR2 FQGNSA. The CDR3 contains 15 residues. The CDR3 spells CASSYEVRATYEQYF. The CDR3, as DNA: TGTGCCAGCAGCTACGAAGTCCGGGCTACCTACGAGCAGTACTTC.

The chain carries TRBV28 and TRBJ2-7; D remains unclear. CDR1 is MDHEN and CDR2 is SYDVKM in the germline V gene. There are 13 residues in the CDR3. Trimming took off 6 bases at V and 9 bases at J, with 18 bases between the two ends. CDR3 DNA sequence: TGTGCCAGCAGGGTGGCCAATCACCGAGCGCAGTACTTC. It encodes CASRVANHRAQYF.

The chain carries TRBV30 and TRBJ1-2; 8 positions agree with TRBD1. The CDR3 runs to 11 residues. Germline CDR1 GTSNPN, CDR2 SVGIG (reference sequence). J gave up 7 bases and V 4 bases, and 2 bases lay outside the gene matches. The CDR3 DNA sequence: TGTGCCTGGACAGGGGGCGGTGGCTACACCTTC. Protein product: CAWTGGGGYTF.

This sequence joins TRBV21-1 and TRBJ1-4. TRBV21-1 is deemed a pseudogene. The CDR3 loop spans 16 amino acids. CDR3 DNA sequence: TGTGCCAGCAGCAAGGACTCGGACCGACGTAATGAAAAACTGTTTTTT. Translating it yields CASSKDSDRRNEKLFF.

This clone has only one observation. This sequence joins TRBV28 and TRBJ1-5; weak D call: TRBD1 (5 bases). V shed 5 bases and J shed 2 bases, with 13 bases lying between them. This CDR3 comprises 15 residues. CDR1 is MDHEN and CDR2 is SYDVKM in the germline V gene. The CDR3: CASSPRGQGNQPQHF. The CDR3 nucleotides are TGTGCCAGCAGTCCCCGGGGCCAGGGCAATCAGCCCCAGCATTTT.

The CDR3, as DNA: TGTGCCAGCAGTCCGACGGCCGCGGGTGGCTACACCTTC. Protein product: CASSPTAAGGYTF. This sequence joins TRBV12-3 or TRBV12-4 and TRBJ1-2; D not resolved. This CDR3 region has 13 residues. Trimming left V 5 bases short and J 7 bases short, with 14 bases between.

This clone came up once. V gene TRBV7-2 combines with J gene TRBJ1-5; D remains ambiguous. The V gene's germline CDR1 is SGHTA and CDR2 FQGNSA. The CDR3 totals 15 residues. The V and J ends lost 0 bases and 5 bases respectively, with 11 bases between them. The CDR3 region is CASSLAPQNYQPQHF. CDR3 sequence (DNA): TGTGCCAGCAGCTTAGCGCCACAGAATTATCAGCCCCAGCATTTT.

CDR3 loop: CASSSMASGEYNEQFF. CDR3 coding DNA: TGTGCCAGCAGCTCCATGGCTAGCGGAGAGTACAATGAGCAGTTCTTC. This chain joins TRBV7-6 and TRBJ2-1; 7 nucleotides line up with TRBD2. CDR1 is SGHVS, CDR2 FNYEAQ, per germline. This CDR3 has 16 amino acids. V gave up 4 bases and J gave up 4 bases; unmatched junction bases: 10.

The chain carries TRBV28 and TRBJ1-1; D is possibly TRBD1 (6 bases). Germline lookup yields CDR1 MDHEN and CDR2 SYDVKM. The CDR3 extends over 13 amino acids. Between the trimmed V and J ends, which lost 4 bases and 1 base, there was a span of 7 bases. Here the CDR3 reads CASSSGANTEAFF. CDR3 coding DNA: TGTGCCAGCAGTTCAGGGGCGAACACTGAAGCTTTCTTT.

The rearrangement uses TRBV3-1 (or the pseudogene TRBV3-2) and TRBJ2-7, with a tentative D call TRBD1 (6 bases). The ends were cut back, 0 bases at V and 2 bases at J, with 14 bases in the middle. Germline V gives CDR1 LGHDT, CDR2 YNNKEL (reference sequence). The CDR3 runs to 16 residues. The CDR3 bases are TGTGCCAGCAGCCAAGATCGTGGGACAAGTACCTACGAGCAGTACTTC. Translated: CASSQDRGTSTYEQYF.

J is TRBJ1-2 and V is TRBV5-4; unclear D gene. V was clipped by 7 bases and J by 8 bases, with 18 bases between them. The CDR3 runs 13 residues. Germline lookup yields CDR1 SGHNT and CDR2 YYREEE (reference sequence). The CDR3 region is CASQQLGSYGYTF. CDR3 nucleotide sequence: TGTGCCAGCCAGCAGCTTGGATCCTACGGCTACACCTTC.